This T cell receptor (beta chain) was retrieved from a study of cytomegalovirus exposure and HLA in healthy donors. Findings and limits, study-wide: The study designated around 150 TCR beta chains cytomegalovirus-associated.

Notes on this clone: Its target is not known.

Germline V gene sequence: CDR1 SGDLS, CDR2 YYNGEE. The CDR3 is made up of 14 amino acids. Trimming shortened V by 0 bases and J by 3 bases, and 9 bases separated the two germline ends. This PCR relied on a set of 60 Vbeta primers and 13 Jbeta primers. Data came from immunoSEQ multiplex PCR; TCRdb stores just in-frame clones and leaves some out. The data show 150,000 or so clones, with roughly 80% seen just once and 1% to 1.5% held by the top ten. The V gene is TRBV9, the J gene TRBJ1-1; D uncertain. This receptor was taken from a man in his fifties in good health and CMV-seropositive. The sample was PBMCs. The CDR3 sequence is CASSVGQQDTEAFF. CDR3 nucleotides: TGTGCCAGCAGCGTAGGGCAGCAGGACACTGAAGCTTTCTTT.